The 11 T cell receptor beta chains below come from one sample, sequenced in a study of blood T cell repertoires in COVID-19. The assay was immunoSEQ multiplex PCR, and TCRdb's table has in-frame clones only and misses some. The sample lists 160,000 or so clones, roughly nine tenths occurring once. Sequenced: peripheral blood. These receptors originate from a woman in her sixties or seventies with acute or convalescent COVID-19.

The V and J genes are TRBV5-1 and TRBJ2-1; 10 bases line up with TRBD2. The CDR3 contains 18 residues. Looked up from germline, CDR1 is SGHRS and CDR2 is YFSETQ. V shed 1 base and J 1 base; nucleotides not matched to a gene: 8. CDR3 in amino acids: CASSLHGLAGESYNEQFF. For the CDR3, the DNA is TGCGCCAGCAGCTTGCATGGGCTAGCGGGAGAGTCCTACAATGAGCAGTTCTTC.

The chain links TRBV7-9 to TRBJ2-2, with a tentative D call TRBD1 (5 bases). The V gene's germline CDR1 is SEHNR and CDR2 FQNEAQ (reference sequence). This CDR3 has 16 residues. Trimming stripped 1 base from V and 4 bases from J, with 13 bases between. The chain's CDR3 is CASSLVAGKGTGELFF. For the CDR3, the DNA is TGTGCCAGCAGCTTAGTGGCAGGGAAGGGCACCGGGGAGCTGTTTTTT.

This clone has only a few counts. This chain uses TRBV4-3 with TRBJ1-1, with D possibly TRBD1 on 6 matching bases. The length of the CDR3 is 15 residues. Germline values: CDR1 LGHNA, CDR2 YSLEER. Between the trimmed V and J ends, which lost 1 base and 1 base, there was a span of 10 bases. The CDR3 nucleotides are TGCGCCAGCAGCCAAGGCGGACAGTGGAACACTGAAGCTTTCTTT. Translation gives CASSQGGQWNTEAFF.

CDR3: CASSLELAGELFF. Written as DNA, the CDR3 is TGTGCCAGCAGCTTGGAACTAGCCGGGGAGCTGTTTTTT. The V call is TRBV5-4, the J call TRBJ2-2; tentative D call: TRBD2 (5 bases). In germline, CDR1 is SGHNT, CDR2 YYREEE (reference sequence). Deletions cut 0 bases from V and 6 bases from J, with 6 bases between. The CDR3 consists of 13 residues. The full variable domain, its missing parts supplied by reference TRBV5-4 and TRBJ2-2, is ETGVTQSPTHLIKTRGQQVTLRCSSQSGHNTVSWYQQALGQGPQFIFQYYREEENGRGNFPPRFSGLQFPNYSSELNVNALELDDSALYLCASSLELAGELFFGEGSRLTVL.

V usage is TRBV6-6 and J usage is TRBJ1-4, with D perhaps matching TRBD1 (6 bases). The length of the CDR3 is 15 residues. Per germline, CDR1 MNHNY and CDR2 SVGAGI (reference sequence). Trimming removed 4 bases from V and 7 bases from J, with 16 bases in between. CDR3 in DNA: TGTGCCAGCAGTTGGGCGAGACAGGCGGGTGAAAAACTGTTTTTT. The encoded protein is CASSWARQAGEKLFF.

As to this clone: The same CDR3 also results from other DNA sequences found in this sample. The chain links TRBV4-2 to TRBJ1-5, with a tentative D call TRBD1 (5 bases). Looked up from germline, CDR1 is LGHNA and CDR2 is YNFKEQ. The CDR3 runs to 15 residues. The V end was cut by 0 bases, the J end by 4 bases, with 10 bases between. In nucleotides, the CDR3 is TGTGCCAGCAGCCAAGAGGTGGGGGGAAATCAGCCCCAGCATTTT. It specifies CASSQEVGGNQPQHF.

This chain connects TRBV27 to TRBJ1-6; the match to TRBD1 covers 8 bases. Germline V gives CDR1 MNHEY, CDR2 SMNVEV (reference sequence). The CDR3 sequence is 16 residues long. V shed 3 bases and J 7 bases; nucleotides not matched to a gene: 8. CDR3 bases: TGTGCCAGCAGTTTCGGTCGGGGACAGGCGAATTCACCCCTCCACTTT. As protein: CASSFGRGQANSPLHF.

This chain joins TRBV11-3 and TRBJ2-4; D is perhaps TRBD1 (5 bases). The CDR3 contains 16 residues. The ends were cut back, 5 bases at V and 9 bases at J, with 23 bases in the middle. CDR1 is SGHNT, CDR2 YENEEA, per germline. CDR3 sequence (DNA): TGTGCCAGCAGCCCCAGGGCCGGTTTAGAGGTGGGCATTCAGTACTTC. It encodes CASSPRAGLEVGIQYF.

This chain uses TRBV10-3 with TRBJ1-2; the D gene is possibly TRBD1 (6 bases). CDR1 is ENHRY and CDR2 is SYGVKD in the germline V gene. V lost 11 bases and J 3 bases, leaving 16 bases between the germline ends. The CDR3 contains 13 residues. The CDR3 sequence: CAFSAGDYYGYTF. CDR3 coding DNA: TGTGCCTTTAGTGCAGGGGATTACTATGGCTACACCTTC.

The chain carries TRBV5-1 and TRBJ1-1; D gene uncertain. CDR3 length: 15 amino acids. The germline CDR1 and CDR2 sequences are SGHRS and YFSETQ. The V gene lost 3 bases and the J gene lost 0 bases, with 12 bases spanning the gap. The CDR3 sequence is CASSSDTFVNTEAFF. As DNA, the CDR3 is TGCGCCAGCAGCTCTGACACTTTCGTGAACACTGAAGCTTTCTTT.

Notes on this clone: Compared with germline, one end of the junction differs, possibly owing to a read error. The chain has TRBV27 and TRBJ2-3; 7 bases agree with TRBD1. Germline CDR1 is MNHEY and CDR2 is SMNVEV (reference sequence). The CDR3 is 16 amino acids. CDR3 sequence (DNA): TGTGCCAGCAGTATATCGACAGGGTGGGGCACAGATACGCAGTATTTT. This encodes CASSISTGWGTDTQYF.